The 28 T cell receptor beta chains reported below all come from one sample, sequenced in a study of blood T cell repertoires in COVID-19. Here immunoSEQ multiplex PCR was the method, and the copy in TCRdb shows in-frame clones only, minus some. The sample records under 350,000 clones, around 87% being singletons. The source material was peripheral blood. All receptors come from a man aged 70 or older with acute or convalescent COVID-19.

This chain uses TRBV24-1 with TRBJ1-2; no reliable D call. Germline V CDR1 and CDR2: KGHDR, SFDVKD. The V end lost 0 bases, the J end lost 4 bases, and 8 bases lay between the germline ends. The CDR3 sequence is 14 residues long. CDR3 coding DNA: TGTGCCACCAGTGATTTGGATGGGCTCTATGGCTACACCTTC. It translates to CATSDLDGLYGYTF.

The chain uses TRBV15 and TRBJ2-4; TRBD2 agrees at 13 bases. CDR3 length equals 17 residues. Germline values: CDR1 LNHNV, CDR2 YYDKDF (reference sequence). V shed 3 bases and J 7 bases; nucleotides not matched to a gene: 9. CDR3 sequence (DNA): TGTGCCACCAGCAGGGAATTACAGACTAGCGGGGGGAACATTCAGTACTTC. This encodes CATSRELQTSGGNIQYF.

V gene TRBV7-2 combines with J gene TRBJ2-5; no definite D call. Trimming took 4 bases from V and 4 from J, leaving 10 bases between them. Germline CDR1 is SGHTA and CDR2 is FQGNSA. CDR3 length: 13 amino acids. DNA for the CDR3: TGTGCCAGCAGCTCGAGTTCCGGAGAGACCCAGTACTTC. Its translation is CASSSSSGETQYF.

The chain is built from TRBV15 and TRBJ2-5, with a tentative D call TRBD2 (7 bases). The CDR3 length is 14 residues. Germline CDR1 and CDR2: LNHNV and YYDKDF (reference sequence). The V and J ends lost 0 bases and 5 bases respectively, with 10 bases between them. CDR3 in amino acids: CATSRDRGGETQYF. The DNA of the CDR3 is TGTGCCACCAGCAGAGACAGGGGAGGGGAGACCCAGTACTTC.

The chain uses TRBV11-2 and TRBJ1-1; unclear D gene. This CDR3 is built from 14 residues. Between the trimmed V and J ends, which lost 1 base and 7 bases, there was a span of 13 bases. Germline CDR1 and CDR2: SGHAT and FQNNGV. The CDR3 here is CASSLVVALGEAFF. The CDR3 DNA reads as TGTGCCAGCAGCTTAGTAGTAGCCCTCGGTGAAGCTTTCTTT.

This clone was recorded a few times. The chain links TRBV5-3 to TRBJ2-4; TRBD1 matches at 9 bases. TRBV5-3 is reported as an ORF; its role is uncertain. There are 16 residues in the CDR3. V was pared by 1 base and J by 5 bases, with 7 bases of the junction left unmatched. The CDR3 DNA sequence: TGTGCCAGAAGCTTGTTGGAACAGGGGGCGGAAAACATTCAGTACTTC. Protein: CARSLLEQGAENIQYF.

This sequence joins TRBV5-1 and TRBJ2-2; D gene unclear. Trimming removed 4 bases from V and 2 bases from J, with 9 bases in between. Germline V gene data show CDR1 as SGHRS and CDR2 as YFSETQ. This CDR3 contains 14 residues. The CDR3 region has the DNA TGCGCCAGCAGCACGTGGAGTAACACCGGGGAGCTGTTTTTT. This codes for CASSTWSNTGELFF.

J is TRBJ1-5 and V is TRBV9; D gene ambiguous. The V gene lost 4 bases and the J gene lost 0 bases, with 17 bases spanning the gap. Looked up from germline, CDR1 is SGDLS and CDR2 is YYNGEE. The CDR3 covers 17 residues. CDR3 in amino acids: CASSPRRRLNSNQPQHF. In DNA form, the CDR3 reads TGTGCCAGCAGCCCTAGGCGGCGGCTGAATAGCAATCAGCCCCAGCATTTT.

This chain joins TRBV7-2 and TRBJ2-7, with TRBD1 identical over 9 bases. The CDR3 is made up of 14 amino acids. V lost 5 bases to trimming and J lost 2 bases; unmatched junction nucleotides: 4. From germline, CDR1 is SGHTA and CDR2 FQGNSA. CDR3 nucleotide sequence: TGTGCCAGCAGCATCGGACAGGGGCCCTACGAGCAGTACTTC. It encodes CASSIGQGPYEQYF.

The chain combines TRBV5-6 with TRBJ2-2; 8 positions match TRBD1. Per germline, CDR1 SGHDT and CDR2 YYEEEE. The CDR3 totals 18 residues. Trimming at V came to 0 bases and at J to 7 bases, leaving 14 bases not matched to a gene. CDR3 nucleotide sequence: TGTGCCAGCAGCTTGGTCAGATTGACAGGGGAACGTAGCGGGGAGCTGTTTTTT. It encodes CASSLVRLTGERSGELFF.

This chain uses TRBV11-2 with TRBJ2-2, with 8 nucleotides matching TRBD1. This CDR3 has 14 amino acids. V was clipped by 7 bases and J by 4 bases; unmatched bases: 5. Germline values: CDR1 SGHAT, CDR2 FQNNGV. CDR3 DNA: TGTGCCAGCAACGACAGGGGTGGCACCGGGGAGCTGTTTTTT. Translation gives CASNDRGGTGELFF.

The chain couples TRBV18 to TRBJ1-6; perhaps TRBD1 as D (6 bases). Germline V gives CDR1 KGHSH, CDR2 LQKENI. V was pared by 6 bases and J by 6 bases, with 12 bases between. The CDR3 contains 14 residues. The CDR3 region is CASSKGQSNSPLHF. The CDR3 coding sequence is TGTGCCAGCTCCAAGGGACAAAGTAATTCACCCCTCCACTTT.

V is TRBV7-2 and J is TRBJ2-7; TRBD1 agrees at 8 bases. The V gene end was trimmed by 3 bases and the J gene end by 6 bases; junction bases not matched to a gene: 7. Germline V gives CDR1 SGHTA, CDR2 FQGNSA. This CDR3 is built from 14 residues. CDR3 sequence (DNA): TGTGCCAGCAGCTTGGAGCGGACAGGGACCGAGCAGTACTTC. Translating gives CASSLERTGTEQYF. The entire variable domain, with the rest obtained from reference TRBV7-2 and TRBJ2-7, is as follows: GAGVSQSPSNKVTEKGKDVELRCDPISGHTALYWYRQSLGQGLEFLIYFQGNSAPDKSGLPSDRFSAERTGGSVSTLTIQRTQQEDSAVYLCASSLERTGTEQYFGPGTRLTVT.

The gene calls are TRBV9 and TRBJ2-1; D is uncertain. Germline lookup yields CDR1 SGDLS and CDR2 YYNGEE. The CDR3 loop spans 13 amino acids. V was trimmed by 4 bases and J by 6 bases, leaving 11 bases between them. The CDR3 loop reads CASSSTVSNEQFF. As DNA, the CDR3 is TGTGCCAGCAGCTCAACGGTTTCCAATGAGCAGTTCTTC.

A few counts support this clone. J is TRBJ1-2 and V is TRBV14; TRBD1 is a possible D gene (5 bases). CDR3 length: 13 residues. V was shortened by 4 bases and J by 5 bases, with 11 bases between the two germline ends. The germline V gene has CDR1 SGHDN and CDR2 FVKESK. CDR3: CASSPDRGYGYTF. The CDR3 DNA is TGTGCCAGCAGCCCCGACCGGGGGTATGGCTACACCTTC.

The chain carries TRBV5-4 and TRBJ2-1; a possible D gene is TRBD2 (5 bases). This CDR3 comprises 15 residues. Germline loops: CDR1 SGHNT, CDR2 YYREEE (reference sequence). V dropped 0 bases and J dropped 5 bases, with 12 bases sitting between them. The chain's CDR3 is CASSLGGAFDNEQFF. CDR3 nucleotides: TGTGCCAGCAGCTTGGGGGGAGCCTTCGACAATGAGCAGTTCTTC.

This chain links TRBV5-1 with TRBJ2-1; 9 bases agree with TRBD2. This CDR3 region has 16 residues. V lost 5 bases, J lost 4 bases, and 10 bases stayed unmatched. Germline CDR1 is SGHRS and CDR2 is YFSETQ. CDR3 protein: CASRAGNLAGYNEQFF. The CDR3 DNA sequence: TGCGCCAGCAGAGCGGGAAATCTAGCGGGATACAATGAGCAGTTCTTC.

This clone was counted a few times. The chain joins TRBV7-9 to TRBJ2-5, with D tentatively TRBD2 (6 bases). The V gene lost 2 bases and the J gene lost 5 bases, with 15 bases spanning the gap. The V gene's germline CDR1 is SEHNR and CDR2 FQNEAQ (reference sequence). The CDR3 contains 15 residues. This CDR3 is CASSLLGSGKETQYF. The CDR3 DNA reads as TGTGCCAGCAGCTTATTGGGTAGCGGCAAGGAGACCCAGTACTTC.

The chain is built from TRBV6-1 and TRBJ2-1, with TRBD2 matching 8 bases. This CDR3 has 16 amino acids. V shed 0 bases and J 4 bases; nucleotides not matched to a gene: 5. In germline, CDR1 is MNHNS, CDR2 SASEGT. CDR3 in amino acids: CASSEAPAGAYNEQFF. DNA of the CDR3: TGTGCCAGCAGTGAAGCGCCAGCGGGAGCTTACAATGAGCAGTTCTTC.

The genes are TRBV2 and TRBJ2-5; D perhaps matches TRBD2 (6 bases). Germline values: CDR1 SNHLY, CDR2 FYNNEI. This CDR3 has 14 residues. The V and J ends lost 6 bases and 4 bases respectively, with 15 bases between them. Here the CDR3 reads CASSPGLRGETQYF. The CDR3 region has the DNA TGTGCCAGCAGCCCGGGACTGAGGGGAGAGACCCAGTACTTC.

This sequence joins TRBV18 and TRBJ2-5; D uncertain. Between the trimmed V and J ends, which lost 6 bases and 3 bases, there was a span of 8 bases. The length of the CDR3 is 12 residues. Germline V gene data show CDR1 as KGHSH and CDR2 as LQKENI. CDR3: CASSQDKETQYF. The CDR3, as DNA: TGTGCCAGCTCGCAGGATAAAGAGACCCAGTACTTC. Variable domain in full (rest from reference TRBV18 and TRBJ2-5): NAGVMQNPRHLVRRRGQEARLRCSPMKGHSHVYWYRQLPEEGLKFMVYLQKENIIDESGMPKERFSAEFPKEGPSILRIQQVVRGDSAAYFCASSQDKETQYFGPGTRLLVL.

This clone was counted a few times. The V and J genes are TRBV30 and TRBJ1-6, with D possibly being TRBD1 (5 bases). The CDR3 length is 17 residues. The V gene lost 0 bases and the J gene lost 8 bases, with 20 bases spanning the gap. Germline CDR1 and CDR2: GTSNPN and SVGIG (reference sequence). DNA for the CDR3: TGTGCCTGGAGTGTACTTTCGGGAGGCTTGGGGGATTCACCCCTCCACTTT. Protein product: CAWSVLSGGLGDSPLHF.

The chain is built from TRBV19 and TRBJ1-1; maybe TRBD1 (5 bases). Looked up from germline, CDR1 is LNHDA and CDR2 is SQIVND (reference sequence). The CDR3 runs to 16 residues. Trimming shortened V by 3 bases and J by 1 base, and 15 bases separated the two germline ends. In nucleotides, the CDR3 is TGTGCCAGTAGTATCTATGGCAGGGTAGCGAACACTGAAGCTTTCTTT. Its translation: CASSIYGRVANTEAFF. The entire variable domain, with the rest obtained from reference TRBV19 and TRBJ1-1, is as follows: DGGITQSPKYLFRKEGQNVTLSCEQNLNHDAMYWYRQDPGQGLRLIYYSQIVNDFQKGDIAEGYSVSREKKESFPLTVTSAQKNPTAFYLCASSIYGRVANTEAFFGQGTRLTVV.

The chain links TRBV6-4 to TRBJ2-1; 10 bases map to TRBD1. The CDR3 spans 15 residues. V was clipped by 6 bases and J by 8 bases; unmatched bases: 10. Looked up from germline, CDR1 is MRHNA and CDR2 is SNTAGT. As DNA, the CDR3 is TGTGCCAGCAGATTGGGGGGACAGGGGTGTCATGAGCAGTTCTTC. Protein: CASRLGGQGCHEQFF.

CDR3 sequence (DNA): TGTGCCAGCAGCAATCGCGGACAGTCGGCCGGGGAGCTGTTTTTT. Encoded protein: CASSNRGQSAGELFF. The chain joins TRBV7-8 to TRBJ2-2, with a weak D call TRBD1 (6 bases). CDR3 length: 15 residues. Trimming removed 5 bases at V and 6 bases at J, with 16 bases between. Germline V lookup: CDR1 SGHVS, CDR2 FQNEAQ.

This chain links TRBV3-1 (or the pseudogene TRBV3-2) with TRBJ2-3, with TRBD2 matching over 13 bases. With V trimmed by 1 base and J by 2 bases, 3 bases remained unmatched. The V gene's germline CDR1 is LGHDT and CDR2 YNNKEL (reference sequence). CDR3 size: 17 residues. DNA of the CDR3: TGTGCCAGCAGCCAAGGGACTAGCGGGGGATTCACAGATACGCAGTATTTT. Protein: CASSQGTSGGFTDTQYF.

The CDR3 sequence: CASSPPLTTYGYTF. CDR3 in DNA: TGTGCCAGCTCACCACCACTAACGACCTATGGCTACACCTTC. The chain recombines TRBV18 with TRBJ1-2; no clear D. Per germline, CDR1 KGHSH and CDR2 LQKENI. With 0 bases removed from V and 4 bases from J, the gap between germline ends came to 9 bases. The CDR3 runs 14 residues.

This rearrangement joins TRBV3-1 (or the pseudogene TRBV3-2) to TRBJ1-2; the match to TRBD1 covers 10 bases. The CDR3 loop spans 17 amino acids. The germline V gene has CDR1 LGHDT and CDR2 YNNKEL (reference sequence). Unmatched junction bases numbered 13, after V lost 2 bases and J lost 7 bases. The CDR3 is CASSQPQPGQGSGGYTF. The CDR3 region has the DNA TGTGCCAGCAGCCAACCCCAACCGGGACAGGGGTCTGGTGGCTACACCTTC.